Each of the 12 T cell receptor beta chains below was sequenced from the same sample in a study of cytomegalovirus exposure and HLA in healthy donors. Profiling relied on immunoSEQ multiplex PCR, and the TCRdb table lists in-frame clones only, not all of them. Of around 180,000 clones listed, more than 70% were seen once; the top ten hold more than 1.4%. The sequenced sample consisted of PBMCs. Source of these receptors: a woman aged 18-35 years in good health and CMV-seronegative.

CDR3 in amino acids: CASSSSGRANNEQFF. CDR3 bases: TGTGCCAGCAGCTCCTCCGGGAGAGCAAACAATGAGCAGTTCTTC. The chain carries TRBV11-2 and TRBJ2-1; tentative D call: TRBD2 (6 bases). Trimming removed 4 bases from V and 5 bases from J, with 15 bases in between. The length of the CDR3 is 15 residues. Germline V gene lookup returns CDR1 SGHAT and CDR2 FQNNGV.

This chain uses TRBV27 with TRBJ1-2; 10 bases map to TRBD1. This CDR3 has 13 residues. Germline CDR1 is MNHEY and CDR2 is SMNVEV (reference sequence). The V gene end was trimmed by 8 bases and the J gene end by 4 bases; junction bases not matched to a gene: 4. The CDR3 sequence is CASRQGALYGYTF. CDR3 sequence (DNA): TGTGCCAGCCGACAGGGGGCCCTCTATGGCTACACCTTC.

This chain connects TRBV20-1 to TRBJ1-1, with D possibly matching TRBD1 (5 bases). The V gene's germline CDR1 is DFQATT and CDR2 SNEGSKA (reference sequence). The CDR3 consists of 11 residues. The CDR3 here is CRADRNTEAFF. In nucleotides, the CDR3 is TGCAGGGCCGACAGGAACACTGAAGCTTTCTTT.

This chain connects TRBV12-5 to TRBJ2-5; 9 bases match TRBD1. The CDR3 totals 15 residues. Germline CDR1 LGHNT, CDR2 FRNRAP. The V and J ends lost 6 bases and 5 bases, in that order; junction bases with no gene match: 10. The CDR3 protein is CASGTTGGVFETQYF. Here the CDR3 DNA reads TGTGCTAGTGGAACCACAGGGGGCGTGTTCGAGACCCAGTACTTC.

The chain joins TRBV10-2 to TRBJ1-4; TRBD1 aligns across 9 bases. The CDR3 totals 15 residues. Per germline, CDR1 WSHSY and CDR2 SAAADI. Unmatched junction bases numbered 3, after V lost 4 bases and J lost 3 bases. This CDR3 reads CASSGTGVANEKLFF. The CDR3 nucleotides read TGCGCCAGCAGTGGGACAGGGGTAGCTAATGAAAAACTGTTTTTT.

The chain carries TRBV27 and TRBJ1-5; TRBD1 matches 8 bases. Germline V gene lookup returns CDR1 MNHEY and CDR2 SMNVEV (reference sequence). V shed 3 bases and J 0 bases; nucleotides not matched to a gene: 7. This CDR3 is 17 amino acids long. The CDR3 bases are TGTGCCAGCAGTTTTGCAGGACAGGGCTATAGCAATCAGCCCCAGCATTTT. Its translation is CASSFAGQGYSNQPQHF.

The chain couples TRBV29-1 to TRBJ2-7, with TRBD1 as a possible D gene (5 bases). Germline V gene lookup returns CDR1 SQVTM and CDR2 ANQGSEA. Trimming took 7 bases from V and 0 from J, leaving 13 bases between them. The CDR3 covers 13 residues. In DNA form, the CDR3 reads TGCAGCGCCATAGGGGTTAGCTCCTACGAGCAGTACTTC. Protein sequence: CSAIGVSSYEQYF.

The chain joins TRBV6-4 to TRBJ1-2; TRBD1 agrees at 8 bases. Trimming cost V 0 bases and J 6 bases; bases outside gene matches: 6. Germline loops: CDR1 MRHNA, CDR2 SNTAGT. The CDR3 consists of 15 residues. The CDR3 DNA reads TGTGCCAGCAGTGACTCTTGGGGACAGGTTAATGGCTACACCTTC. This sequence encodes CASSDSWGQVNGYTF.

Notes on this clone: At one end, the junction sequence differs from germline, possibly due to a read error. Different DNA sequences within this sample yield the same CDR3. This chain connects TRBV7-8 to TRBJ2-7; 10 bases align to TRBD2. The CDR3 is 14 residues long. Germline loops: CDR1 SGHVS, CDR2 FQNEAQ. CDR3 residues: CASSKREGRYEQYF. The CDR3 region has the DNA TGTGCCAGCAGCAAGCGGGAGGGCCGCTACGAGCAATACTTC.

V usage is TRBV6-1 and J usage is TRBJ1-5, with D possibly matching TRBD1 (5 bases). Per the germline V gene, CDR1 is MNHNS and CDR2 is SASEGT. V was pared by 1 base and J by 9 bases, with 10 bases between. This CDR3 contains 13 residues. CDR3: CASSEDRGGPQHF. CDR3 nucleotides: TGTGCCAGCAGTGAAGACCGGGGGGGGCCCCAGCATTTT.

The chain employs TRBV5-1 and TRBJ2-7; D is possibly TRBD2 (6 bases). The CDR3 consists of 14 residues. V shed 7 bases and J shed 6 bases, with 20 bases lying between them. Per the germline V gene, CDR1 is SGHRS and CDR2 is YFSETQ. In DNA, the CDR3 is TGCGCCAGCGCCCCGGCGGCGGGGTCTCTCGAGCAGTACTTC. Protein sequence: CASAPAAGSLEQYF.

A note on this clone: Mismatch with germline at one junction end may stem from a read error. V is TRBV27 and J is TRBJ2-1; D gene ambiguous. The germline gives CDR1 MNHEY, CDR2 SMNVEV (reference sequence). The CDR3 has 14 residues. The CDR3 loop reads CASSIGRSSNEQFF. Written as DNA, the CDR3 is TGTGCCAGCTCGATTGGTCGGTCCTCCAATGAGCAGTTCTTC.